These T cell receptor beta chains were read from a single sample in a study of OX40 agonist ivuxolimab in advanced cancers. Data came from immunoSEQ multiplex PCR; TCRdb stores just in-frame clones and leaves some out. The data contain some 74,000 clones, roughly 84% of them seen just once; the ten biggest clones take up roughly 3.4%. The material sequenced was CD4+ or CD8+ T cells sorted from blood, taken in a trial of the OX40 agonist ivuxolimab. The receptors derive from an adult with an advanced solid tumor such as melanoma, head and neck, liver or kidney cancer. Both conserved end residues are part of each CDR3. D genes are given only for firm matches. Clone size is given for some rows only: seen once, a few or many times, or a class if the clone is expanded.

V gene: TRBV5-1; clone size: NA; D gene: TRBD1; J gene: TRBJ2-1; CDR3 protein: CASSGKQGSSYNEQFF; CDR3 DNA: TGCGCCAGCAGCGGCAAACAGGGGTCCTCCTACAATGAGCAGTTCTTC
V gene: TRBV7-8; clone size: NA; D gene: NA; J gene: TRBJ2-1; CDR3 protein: CASSSLGFDVRNEQFF; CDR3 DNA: TGTGCCAGCAGCAGCCTTGGGTTTGATGTCCGCAATGAGCAGTTCTTC
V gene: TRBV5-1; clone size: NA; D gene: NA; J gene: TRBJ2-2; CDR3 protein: CASSLGRELFF; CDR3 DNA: TGCGCCAGCAGCTTGGGCCGGGAGCTGTTTTTT
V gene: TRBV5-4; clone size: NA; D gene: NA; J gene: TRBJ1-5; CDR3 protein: CASSLQGGGQPQHF; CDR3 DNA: TGTGCCAGCAGCTTACAGGGAGGGGGACAGCCCCAGCATTTT
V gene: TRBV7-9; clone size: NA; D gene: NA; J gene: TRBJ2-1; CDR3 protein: CASSLALDYYNEQFF; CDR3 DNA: TGTGCCAGCAGCTTAGCCCTGGACTACTACAATGAGCAGTTCTTC
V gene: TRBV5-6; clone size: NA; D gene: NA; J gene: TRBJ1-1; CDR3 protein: CASSLGGWSEAFF; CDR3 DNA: TGTGCCAGCAGCTTGGGGGGCTGGAGTGAAGCTTTCTTT
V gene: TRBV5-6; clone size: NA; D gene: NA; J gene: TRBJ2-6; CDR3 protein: CASSVEGRGANVLTF; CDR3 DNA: TGTGCCAGCAGCGTGGAGGGGCGCGGGGCCAACGTCCTGACTTTC
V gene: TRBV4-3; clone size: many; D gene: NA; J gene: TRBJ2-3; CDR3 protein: CASSPGTQDTQYF; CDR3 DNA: TGCGCCAGCAGCCCCGGGACTCAGGATACGCAGTATTTT
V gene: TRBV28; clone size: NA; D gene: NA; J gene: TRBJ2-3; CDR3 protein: CASSLGASTDTQYF; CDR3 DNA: TGTGCCAGCAGTTTAGGGGCTAGCACAGATACGCAGTATTTT
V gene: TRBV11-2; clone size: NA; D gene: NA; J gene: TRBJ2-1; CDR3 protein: CASGTGLLTGTQFF; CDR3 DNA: TGTGCCAGCGGAACCGGACTATTAACGGGGACGCAGTTCTTC
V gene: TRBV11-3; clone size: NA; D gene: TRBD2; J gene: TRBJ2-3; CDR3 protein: CASSLALAGGNSDTQYF; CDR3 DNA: TGTGCCAGCAGCTTAGCACTAGCGGGAGGAAATTCAGATACGCAGTATTTT
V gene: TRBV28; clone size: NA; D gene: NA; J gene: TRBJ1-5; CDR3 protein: CASKTYSNQPQHF; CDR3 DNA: TGTGCCAGTAAGACTTATAGCAATCAGCCCCAGCATTTT
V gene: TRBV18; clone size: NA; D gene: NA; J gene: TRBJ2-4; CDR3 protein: CASSPREWTGLTYKAKNIQYF; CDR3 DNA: TGTGCCAGCTCACCACGTGAGTGGACGGGACTTACCTACAAAGCCAAAAACATTCAGTACTTC
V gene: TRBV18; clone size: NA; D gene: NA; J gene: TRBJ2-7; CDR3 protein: CASSPGTQRAQYF; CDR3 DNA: TGTGCCAGCTCACCCGGGACGCAAAGAGCGCAGTACTTC
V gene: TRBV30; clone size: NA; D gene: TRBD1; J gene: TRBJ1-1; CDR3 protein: CAWSSGQGFEAFF; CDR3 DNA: TGTGCCTGGAGTTCCGGACAGGGGTTTGAAGCTTTCTTT
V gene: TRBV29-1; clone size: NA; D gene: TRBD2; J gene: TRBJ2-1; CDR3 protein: CSVAREGTRSYNEQFF; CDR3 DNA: TGCAGCGTTGCGCGGGAGGGCACTCGCTCCTACAATGAGCAGTTCTTC
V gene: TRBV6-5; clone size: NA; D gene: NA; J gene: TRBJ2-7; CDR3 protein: CATKLRGIGEQYF; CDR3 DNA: TGTGCCACGAAATTAAGGGGGATAGGGGAGCAGTACTTC
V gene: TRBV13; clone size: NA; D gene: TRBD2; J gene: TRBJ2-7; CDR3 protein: CASSHTSGSSHEQYF; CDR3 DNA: TGTGCCAGCAGCCACACTAGCGGGAGTTCCCACGAGCAGTACTTC
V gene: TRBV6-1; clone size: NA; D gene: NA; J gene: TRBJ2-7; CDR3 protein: CASMGGPGSSYEQYF; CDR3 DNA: TGTGCCAGTATGGGGGGTCCGGGATCCTCCTACGAGCAGTACTTC
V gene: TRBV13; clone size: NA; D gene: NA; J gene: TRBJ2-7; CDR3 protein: CASSFRGSVIYEQYF; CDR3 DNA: TGTGCCAGCAGCTTTAGGGGCTCAGTGATCTACGAGCAGTACTTC
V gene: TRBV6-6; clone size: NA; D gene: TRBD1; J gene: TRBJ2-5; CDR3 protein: CASSLSYRGQEETQYF; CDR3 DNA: TGTGCCAGCAGTTTGAGTTACAGGGGCCAAGAAGAGACCCAGTACTTC
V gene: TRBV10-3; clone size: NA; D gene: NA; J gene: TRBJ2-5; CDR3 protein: CAISERPQRETQYF; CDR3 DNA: TGTGCCATCAGTGAGCGCCCCCAACGGGAGACCCAGTACTTC
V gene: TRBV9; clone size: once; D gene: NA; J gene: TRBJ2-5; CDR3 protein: CASSPQTREETQYF; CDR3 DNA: TGTGCCAGCAGCCCCCAAACTCGGGAAGAGACCCAGTACTTC
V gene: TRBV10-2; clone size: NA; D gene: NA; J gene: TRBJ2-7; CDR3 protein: CASRERELSSYEQYF; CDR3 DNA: TGCGCCTCCAGGGAAAGGGAACTATCGTCCTACGAGCAGTACTTC
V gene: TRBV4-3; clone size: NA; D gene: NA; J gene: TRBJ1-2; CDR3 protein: CASSQAVSWGNYGYTF; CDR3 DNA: TGCGCCAGCAGCCAAGCAGTTTCTTGGGGAAACTATGGCTACACCTTC
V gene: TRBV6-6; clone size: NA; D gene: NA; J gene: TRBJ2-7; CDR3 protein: CASSYGGGASHEQYF; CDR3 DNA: TGTGCCAGCAGTTACGGAGGGGGCGCATCCCACGAGCAGTACTTC
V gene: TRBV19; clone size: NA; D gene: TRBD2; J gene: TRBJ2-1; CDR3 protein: CASSSGLAGDEQFF; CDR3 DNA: TGTGCCAGTAGTTCGGGACTAGCGGGAGATGAGCAGTTCTTC
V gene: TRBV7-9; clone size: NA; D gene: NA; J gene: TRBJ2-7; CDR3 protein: CASGSVGEQYF; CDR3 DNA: TGTGCCAGCGGCTCGGTGGGCGAGCAGTACTTC
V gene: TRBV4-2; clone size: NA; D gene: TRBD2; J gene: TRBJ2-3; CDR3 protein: CASSQDSRAGADTQYF; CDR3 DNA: TGTGCCAGCAGCCAAGATAGTAGGGCGGGAGCAGATACGCAGTATTTT
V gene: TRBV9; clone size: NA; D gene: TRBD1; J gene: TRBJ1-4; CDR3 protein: CASRGTGGPNIQQAVREKLFF; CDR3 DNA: TGTGCCAGCAGAGGGACAGGGGGCCCCAATATCCAACAAGCCGTCCGTGAAAAACTGTTTTTT
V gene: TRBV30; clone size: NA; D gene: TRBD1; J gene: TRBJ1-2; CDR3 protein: CAWRVQGARGYTF; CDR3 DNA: TGTGCCTGGAGGGTTCAGGGGGCGCGTGGCTACACCTTC
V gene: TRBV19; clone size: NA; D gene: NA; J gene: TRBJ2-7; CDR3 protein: CASSSTGGDYEQYF; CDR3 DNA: TGTGCCAGTAGCAGCACCGGGGGCGACTACGAGCAGTACTTC
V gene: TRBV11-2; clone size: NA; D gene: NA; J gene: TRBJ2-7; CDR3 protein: CASSLSAQGRYEQYF; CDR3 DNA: TGTGCCAGCAGCTTATCGGCACAGGGAAGGTACGAGCAGTACTTC
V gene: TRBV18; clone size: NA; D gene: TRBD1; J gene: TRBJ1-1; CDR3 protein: CASSPTGQTFEAFF; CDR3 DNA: TGTGCCAGCTCACCTACGGGACAGACCTTTGAAGCTTTCTTT
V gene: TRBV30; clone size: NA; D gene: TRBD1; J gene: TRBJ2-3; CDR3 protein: CAHNRGADTQYF; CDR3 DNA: TGTGCTCATAACAGGGGGGCGGATACGCAGTATTTT
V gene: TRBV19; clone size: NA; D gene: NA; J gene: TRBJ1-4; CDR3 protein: CASSIREPEKLFF; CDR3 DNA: TGTGCCAGTAGTATCCGTGAACCTGAAAAACTGTTTTTT
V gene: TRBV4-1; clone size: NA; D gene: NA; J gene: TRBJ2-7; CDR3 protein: CASSQGLVEVHEQYF; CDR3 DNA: TGCGCCAGCAGCCAAGGACTAGTAGAAGTCCACGAGCAGTACTTC
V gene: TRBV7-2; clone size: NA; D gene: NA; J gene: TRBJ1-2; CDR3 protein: CASSLDVWAAPNYGYTF; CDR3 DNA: TGTGCCAGCAGCTTAGATGTTTGGGCAGCTCCTAACTATGGCTACACCTTC
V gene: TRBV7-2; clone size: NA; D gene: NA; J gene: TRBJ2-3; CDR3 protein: CASSLADTDTQYF; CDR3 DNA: TGTGCCAGCAGCTTAGCAGACACAGATACGCAGTATTTT
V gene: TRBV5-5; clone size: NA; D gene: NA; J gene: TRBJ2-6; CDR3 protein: CASRNRVAGANVLTF; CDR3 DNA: TGTGCCAGCAGAAACAGGGTAGCCGGGGCCAACGTCCTGACTTTC
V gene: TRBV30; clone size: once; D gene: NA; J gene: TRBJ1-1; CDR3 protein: CAWNRQASNTEAFF; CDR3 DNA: TGTGCCTGGAACCGACAGGCGTCTAACACTGAAGCTTTCTTT
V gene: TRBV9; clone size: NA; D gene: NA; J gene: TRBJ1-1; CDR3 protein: CASSVAWQSNTEAFF; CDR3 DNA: TGTGCCAGCAGCGTAGCTTGGCAGTCGAACACTGAAGCTTTCTTT
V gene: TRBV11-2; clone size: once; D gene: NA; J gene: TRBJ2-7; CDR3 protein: CASGSSGSYEQYF; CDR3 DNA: TGTGCCAGCGGGTCATCAGGCTCCTACGAGCAGTACTTC
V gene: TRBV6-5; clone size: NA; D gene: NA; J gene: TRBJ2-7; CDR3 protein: CASSYRGQKDNEQYF; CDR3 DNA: TGTGCCAGCAGTTACCGCGGGCAGAAGGACAACGAGCAGTACTTC
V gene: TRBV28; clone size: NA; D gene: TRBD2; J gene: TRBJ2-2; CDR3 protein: CASSLLSASGRVGELFF; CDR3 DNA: TGTGCCAGCAGTTTATTATCGGCTAGCGGGAGGGTTGGGGAGCTGTTTTTT
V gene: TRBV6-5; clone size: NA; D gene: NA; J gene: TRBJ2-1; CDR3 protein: CASSYSPGNEQFF; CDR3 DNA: TGTGCCAGCAGTTACTCTCCAGGCAATGAGCAGTTCTTC
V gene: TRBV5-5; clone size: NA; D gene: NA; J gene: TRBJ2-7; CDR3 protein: CASSLDWTRSYEQYF; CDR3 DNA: TGTGCCAGCAGCTTGGATTGGACAAGGAGCTACGAGCAGTACTTC
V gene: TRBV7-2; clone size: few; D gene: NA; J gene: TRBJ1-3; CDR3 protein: CASSLKASGNTIYF; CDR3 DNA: TGTGCCAGCAGCTTAAAGGCATCAGGAAACACCATATATTTT
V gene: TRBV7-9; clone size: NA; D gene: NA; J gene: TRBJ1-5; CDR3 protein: CASSLRGGNQPQHF; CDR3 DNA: TGTGCCAGCAGCTTGCGGGGGGGCAATCAGCCCCAGCATTTT
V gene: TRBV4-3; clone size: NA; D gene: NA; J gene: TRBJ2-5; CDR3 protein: CASSQDGQETQYF; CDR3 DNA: TGCGCCAGCAGCCAAGACGGACAAGAGACCCAGTACTTC
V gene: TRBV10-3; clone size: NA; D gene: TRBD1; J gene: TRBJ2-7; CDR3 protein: CAISGTGVSSSEQYF; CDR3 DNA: TGTGCCATCAGTGGAACAGGGGTCTCTTCATCCGAGCAGTACTTC
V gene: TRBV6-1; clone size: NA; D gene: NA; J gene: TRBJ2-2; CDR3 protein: CASSSQRDIAGELFF; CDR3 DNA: TGTGCCAGCAGTTCCCAGAGAGATATAGCCGGGGAGCTGTTTTTT
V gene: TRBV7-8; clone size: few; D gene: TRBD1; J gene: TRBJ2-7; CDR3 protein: CASSPRDRLYEQYF; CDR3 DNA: TGTGCCAGCAGCCCAAGGGACAGACTATACGAGCAGTACTTC
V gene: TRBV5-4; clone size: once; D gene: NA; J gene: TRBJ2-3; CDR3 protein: CASSFWSTDTQYF; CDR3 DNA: TGTGCCAGCAGCTTTTGGTCCACAGATACGCAGTATTTT
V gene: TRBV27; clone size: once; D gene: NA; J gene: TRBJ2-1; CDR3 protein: CASKVGGAGYEQFF; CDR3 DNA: TGTGCCAGCAAGGTGGGGGGAGCCGGGTATGAGCAGTTCTTC
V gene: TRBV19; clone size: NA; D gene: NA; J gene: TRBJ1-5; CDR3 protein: CASSVGNQPQHF; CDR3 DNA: TGTGCCAGTAGTGTGGGGAATCAGCCCCAGCATTTT
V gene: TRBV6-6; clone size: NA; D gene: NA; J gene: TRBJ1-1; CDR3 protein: CASSYKQGQGEAFF; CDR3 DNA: TGTGCCAGCAGTTACAAGCAGGGACAAGGTGAAGCTTTCTTT
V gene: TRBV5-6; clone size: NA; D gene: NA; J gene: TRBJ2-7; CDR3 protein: CASSGDISYEQYF; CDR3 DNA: TGTGCCAGCAGCGGGGACATCTCCTACGAGCAGTACTTC
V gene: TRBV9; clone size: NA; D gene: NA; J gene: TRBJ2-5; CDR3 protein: CASSVSSGDGGETQYF; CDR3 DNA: TGTGCCAGCAGCGTATCATCAGGGGATGGAGGAGAGACCCAGTACTTC